These T cell receptor beta chains were read from a single sample in a study of human T cells and chemical hapten exposure. TCRdb reprocessed the 5' RACE reads with MiXCR, giving one entry per CDR3 protein. In the table there are 110,000 or so distinct CDR3 sequences, 19% of which are singletons. All receptors come from a human donor in good health. Each CDR3 is given with its conserved first and last residue. The order of the fields is J gene, V gene, D gene, clone size, CDR3 DNA, CDR3 protein. A D gene is named only where the DNA matches it firmly. Clone size, where shown, is once, few, many, or a class for clones that have expanded.

J: TRBJ1-2
V: TRBV6-5
D: .
size: .
DNA: TGTGCCAGCACCCCCGGCTACACCTTC
CDR3: CASTPGYTF

J: TRBJ2-6
V: TRBV30
D: .
size: .
DNA: TGTGCCTGGAGGCAATTATCTGGGGCCAACGTCCTGACTTTC
CDR3: CAWRQLSGANVLTF

J: TRBJ2-1
V: TRBV7-9
D: .
size: .
DNA: TGTGCCAGCAGCGGGGTTTTCGAAACCTACAATGAGCAGTTCTTC
CDR3: CASSGVFETYNEQFF

J: TRBJ1-5
V: TRBV20-1
D: .
size: .
DNA: TGCAGTGCTAGAGATAGCATGGAGAATCAGCCCCAGCATTTT
CDR3: CSARDSMENQPQHF

J: TRBJ2-2
V: TRBV11-2
D: TRBD1
size: few
DNA: TGTGCCAGCAGCCGAACGGGACAGACGAACACCGGGGAGCTGTTTTTT
CDR3: CASSRTGQTNTGELFF

J: TRBJ1-1
V: TRBV7-9
D: .
size: .
DNA: TGTGCCAGCAGCTTAGGTAACAATGAAGCTTTCTTT
CDR3: CASSLGNNEAFF

J: TRBJ2-3
V: TRBV15
D: .
size: few
DNA: TGTGCCACCAGCTCCCATCCTGCTTCCTTGGATACGCAGTATTTT
CDR3: CATSSHPASLDTQYF

J: TRBJ1-1
V: TRBV7-2
D: .
size: .
DNA: TGTGCCAGCAGCTTAGCGCCGGGGGGCTACCCCCAAGGAGCTTTCTTT
CDR3: CASSLAPGGYPQGAFF

J: TRBJ2-7
V: TRBV27
D: TRBD2
size: .
DNA: TGTGCCAGCAGTTCCTCTACTAGCGGGAGTTCCTACGAGCAGTACTTC
CDR3: CASSSSTSGSSYEQYF

J: TRBJ1-4
V: TRBV5-1
D: .
size: few
DNA: TGCGCCAGCAGCTTCGGTGGCGGCGGTGATGAAAAACTGTTTTTT
CDR3: CASSFGGGGDEKLFF

J: TRBJ2-3
V: TRBV29-1
D: .
size: few
DNA: TGCAGCGTTGGGGCAGATAGCACAGATACGCAGTATTTT
CDR3: CSVGADSTDTQYF

J: TRBJ2-2
V: TRBV20-1
D: TRBD2
size: .
DNA: TGCAGTGCTAGCGGACTAGCCGCGAACACCGGGGAGCTGTTTTTT
CDR3: CSASGLAANTGELFF

J: TRBJ2-5
V: TRBV6-1
D: TRBD2
size: .
DNA: TGTGCCAGCAGTGAGCTAGCGGGAACCCCACGGGAGACCCAGTACTTC
CDR3: CASSELAGTPRETQYF

J: TRBJ2-3
V: TRBV6-2/TRBV6-3
D: .
size: .
DNA: TGTGCCAGCAGTTCAGACGGCTCACCTAGCACAGATACGCAGTATTTT
CDR3: CASSSDGSPSTDTQYF

J: TRBJ2-1
V: TRBV20-1
D: TRBD2
size: few
DNA: TGCAGTGCTAGGTCCCCACTAGCGGGAACGTTCCAGTTCTTC
CDR3: CSARSPLAGTFQFF

J: TRBJ2-7
V: TRBV6-6
D: .
size: .
DNA: TGTGCCAGCAGTTACAGCGCGGGGCTTGCCGACGAGCAGTACTTC
CDR3: CASSYSAGLADEQYF

J: TRBJ2-1
V: TRBV7-2
D: TRBD2
size: few
DNA: TGTGCCAGCACCCCTCGTTTGAAAAGGGCTAGCGGTCTAGTGGATGAGCAGTTCTTC
CDR3: CASTPRLKRASGLVDEQFF

J: TRBJ2-3
V: TRBV10-3
D: TRBD2
size: .
DNA: TGTGCCATCAGTGGGCTAGCGGGAGCAGATACGCAGTATTTT
CDR3: CAISGLAGADTQYF

J: TRBJ2-3
V: TRBV20-1
D: .
size: many
DNA: TGCAGTGCTAGAGATACCGGGACTAGCACAGATACGCAGTATTTT
CDR3: CSARDTGTSTDTQYF

J: TRBJ2-7
V: TRBV10-2
D: .
size: .
DNA: TGCGCCAGCGGGACTTCCCCCTACGAGCAGTACTTC
CDR3: CASGTSPYEQYF

J: TRBJ2-5
V: TRBV6-5
D: .
size: .
DNA: TGTGCCAGCAGTTACTCGATGCGCGCAGGGGAGGAGACCCAGTACTTC
CDR3: CASSYSMRAGEETQYF

J: TRBJ2-5
V: TRBV5-1
D: TRBD2
size: few
DNA: TGCGCCAGCAGCTCGGGACTAGCGGTGCAAGAGACCCAGTACTTC
CDR3: CASSSGLAVQETQYF

J: TRBJ2-5
V: TRBV7-6
D: .
size: few
DNA: TGTGCCAGCAGCCCGCTTGTGGGGGAGACCCAGTACTTC
CDR3: CASSPLVGETQYF

J: TRBJ1-1
V: TRBV29-1
D: TRBD1
size: few
DNA: TGCAGCGTTGTTCAGACAGGGCCCGCTTTCTTT
CDR3: CSVVQTGPAFF